A single sample gave rise to the 10 T cell receptor beta chains below, sequenced in a study of shared clonotypes between healthy human individuals. Naive CD8 cells were CD45RO-negative, positively selected for CCR7, excluding terminally differentiated effector memory CD45RA+ cells. The assay was immunoSEQ multiplex PCR, and TCRdb's table has in-frame clones only and misses some. The top ten hold 24% of the sample, which has about 680,000 clones, around 90% seen once. Sequenced material: naive CD8+ T cells sorted from blood. Source of these receptors: a young man in good health.

Worth noting for this clone: The sample holds other DNA sequences that translate to the same CDR3. This chain connects TRBV19 to TRBJ2-7; 7 positions match TRBD2. V gave up 3 bases and J gave up 0 bases; unmatched junction bases: 2. CDR1 and CDR2 (germline): LNHDA, SQIVND (reference sequence). The CDR3 covers 14 residues. The CDR3 protein is CASSIGGSSYEQYF. The CDR3 DNA sequence: TGTGCCAGTAGTATCGGCGGGAGCTCCTACGAGCAGTACTTC. Full variable domain (remainder filled in from reference TRBV19 and TRBJ2-7): DGGITQSPKYLFRKEGQNVTLSCEQNLNHDAMYWYRQDPGQGLRLIYYSQIVNDFQKGDIAEGYSVSREKKESFPLTVTSAQKNPTAFYLCASSIGGSSYEQYFGPGTRLTVT.

V is TRBV27 and J is TRBJ2-1; D remains unclear. CDR1 is MNHEY and CDR2 is SMNVEV in the germline V gene (reference sequence). This CDR3 comprises 12 residues. With 4 bases removed from V and 7 bases from J, the gap between germline ends came to 8 bases. Here the CDR3 DNA reads TGTGCCAGCAGTTCCGGACGGAATGAGCAGTTCTTC. This codes for CASSSGRNEQFF.

V gene TRBV30 combines with J gene TRBJ2-1, with a tentative D call TRBD2 (5 bases). Per the germline V gene, CDR1 is GTSNPN and CDR2 is SVGIG (reference sequence). This CDR3 comprises 17 residues. Between the trimmed V and J ends, which lost 3 bases and 8 bases, there was a span of 26 bases. The CDR3 loop is CAWSGESTSAVWDEQFF. CDR3 in DNA: TGTGCCTGGAGCGGTGAAAGTACTAGTGCGGTATGGGATGAGCAGTTCTTC.

The chain employs TRBV29-1 and TRBJ2-7; TRBD2 matches at 9 bases. Looked up from germline, CDR1 is SQVTM and CDR2 is ANQGSEA. Trimming at V came to 1 base and at J to 3 bases, leaving 4 bases not matched to a gene. The CDR3 covers 14 residues. In nucleotides, the CDR3 is TGCAGCGTTGAAGGTGCTAGCGGGATCTACGAGCAGTACTTC. It encodes CSVEGASGIYEQYF.

This rearrangement joins TRBV5-4 to TRBJ2-2; D gene unclear. V was clipped by 0 bases and J by 4 bases, with 7 bases between them. Germline loops: CDR1 SGHNT, CDR2 YYREEE (reference sequence). The CDR3 totals 14 residues. CDR3 loop: CASSLGGSTGELFF. The CDR3 nucleotides read TGTGCCAGCAGCTTGGGGGGATCCACCGGGGAGCTGTTTTTT.

In nucleotides, the CDR3 is TGTGCCACTTTCTACAATGAGCAGTTCTTC. Protein product: CATFYNEQFF. J is TRBJ2-1 and V is TRBV28; D is uncertain. The CDR3 extends over 10 amino acids. In germline, CDR1 is MDHEN, CDR2 SYDVKM. The V end was cut by 10 bases, the J end by 3 bases, with 4 bases between.

V gene TRBV7-8 combines with J gene TRBJ2-1, with 9 bases fitting TRBD1. V trimming: 5 bases; J trimming: 0 bases; junction bases outside the gene matches: 14. This CDR3 contains 19 residues. Germline assignment: CDR1 SGHVS and CDR2 FQNEAQ. CDR3: CASSPRGVGQGNSYNEQFF. The CDR3 DNA follows: TGTGCCAGCAGCCCACGTGGTGTGGGACAGGGTAACTCCTACAATGAGCAGTTCTTC. Based on the CDR3 plus reference TRBV7-8 and TRBJ2-1, the full variable domain is GAGVSQSPRYKVAKRGQDVALRCDPISGHVSLFWYQQALGQGPEFLTYFQNEAQLDKSGLPSDRFFAERPEGSVSTLKIQRTQQEDSAVYLCASSPRGVGQGNSYNEQFFGPGTRLTVL.

V usage is TRBV9 and J usage is TRBJ2-1; D not certain. There are 14 residues in the CDR3. V was pared by 0 bases and J by 8 bases, with 12 bases between. Looked up from germline, CDR1 is SGDLS and CDR2 is YYNGEE. CDR3 DNA sequence: TGTGCCAGCAGCGTAGCTAAGGGTAGCCATGAGCAGTTCTTC. Translation gives CASSVAKGSHEQFF.

The chain is built from TRBV2 and TRBJ2-3; TRBD1 aligns across 11 bases. The CDR3 runs 15 residues. Per germline, CDR1 SNHLY and CDR2 FYNNEI. V shed 8 bases, J shed 3 bases, and the junction held 7 bases outside the gene matches. This CDR3 reads CASGTGTGGTDTQYF. CDR3 sequence (DNA): TGTGCCAGCGGGACCGGGACAGGGGGAACAGATACGCAGTATTTT.

This rearrangement joins TRBV21-1 to TRBJ2-2; the tabulated D call, TRBD1, remains unverified against the DNA. TRBV21-1 is assigned pseudogene status. The CDR3 is made up of 15 amino acids. The CDR3 sequence is CASSKGTGNTGELFF. Written as DNA, the CDR3 is TGTGCCAGCAGCAAAGGGACAGGGAACACCGGGGAGCTGTTTTTT.